This TCR beta chain was profiled in a study of T cell responses to AZD1222 COVID-19 vaccine. For the study at large: Pooled in the analysis were second doses at about 4 or about 12 weeks. Study results and caveats: The donor cohort was predominantly white British with a female majority, and clonal diversity may have been underestimated. Researchers took repertoire samples only after the peak T cell response had come.

V lost 0 bases and J lost 4, with 16 bases in between. From germline, CDR1 is SGHRS and CDR2 YFSETQ. This CDR3 region has 16 residues. In regard to this clone: No antigen is known for it.

Assay used: immunoSEQ multiplex PCR; TCRdb lists only in-frame clones, some missing. Of 150,000 to 200,000 clones listed, 80% to 90% are singletons. The receptor comes from an adult in good health. The sequenced sample was peripheral blood, obtained on day 0 of AZD1222 vaccination. V usage is TRBV5-1 and J usage is TRBJ1-1, with unresolved D. This chain's CDR3 is CASSLEAGRSATEAFF. CDR3 bases: TGCGCCAGCAGCTTGGAGGCAGGACGGTCGGCCACTGAAGCTTTCTTT.